This TCR beta chain is drawn from a study of shared clonotypes between healthy human individuals. For this clone: Its antigen is not known.

Donors included only healthy HIV-negative adults lacking recent acute infections or vaccinations. The method was immunoSEQ multiplex PCR; TCRdb's version includes in-frame clones alone and lacks a portion of them. This table has about 1.5 million clones, roughly 98% appearing once. Notes on the study in general: Depth was large, yet rarefaction showed that sorted-subset sequencing was incomplete. Only blood samples were collected, and tissue repertoires likely differ. Lower generation probabilities were found for non-shared clonotypes than for those shared by all four donors.

The CDR3 runs to 20 residues. Losses at the gene ends were 0 bases for V and 3 bases for J; bases not matched to a gene: 18. CDR1 GTSNPN and CDR2 SVGIG come from the germline V gene (reference sequence). Material for sequencing was naive CD4+ T cells sorted from blood. Documented subset: CD45RA+ positively selected. The chain carries TRBV30 and TRBJ2-7, with 12 bases that match TRBD2. The clonotype was recovered from a man aged 30 to 39 in good health. The CDR3, as DNA: TGTGCCTGGAGTGTACCCTGGACCCAGGGCGGACTAGCGGGACACTACGAGCAGTACTTC. Its translation is CAWSVPWTQGGLAGHYEQYF.